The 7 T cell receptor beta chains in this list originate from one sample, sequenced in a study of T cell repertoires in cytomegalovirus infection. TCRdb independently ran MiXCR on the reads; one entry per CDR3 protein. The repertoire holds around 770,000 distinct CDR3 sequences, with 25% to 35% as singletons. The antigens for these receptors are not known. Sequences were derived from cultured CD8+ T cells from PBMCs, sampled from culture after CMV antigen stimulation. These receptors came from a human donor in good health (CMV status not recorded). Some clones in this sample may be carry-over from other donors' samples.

CDR3 region: CSVEWRGPEGNTGELFF. The CDR3 coding sequence is TGCAGCGTTGAGTGGAGGGGGCCAGAAGGCAACACCGGGGAGCTGTTTTTT. The V gene is TRBV29-1, the J gene TRBJ2-2; a possible D gene is TRBD1 (7 bases). CDR1 and CDR2 from the germline V gene are SQVTM and ANQGSEA. The V end lost 3 bases, the J end lost 2 bases, and 19 bases lay between the germline ends. This CDR3 spans 17 amino acids.

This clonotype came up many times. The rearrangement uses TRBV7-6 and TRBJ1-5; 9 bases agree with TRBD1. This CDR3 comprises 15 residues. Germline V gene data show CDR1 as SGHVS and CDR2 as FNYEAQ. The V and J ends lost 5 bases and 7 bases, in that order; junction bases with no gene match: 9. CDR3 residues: CASSQYRGQGQPQHF. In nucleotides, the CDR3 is TGTGCCAGCAGCCAATACAGGGGGCAAGGGCAGCCCCAGCATTTT.

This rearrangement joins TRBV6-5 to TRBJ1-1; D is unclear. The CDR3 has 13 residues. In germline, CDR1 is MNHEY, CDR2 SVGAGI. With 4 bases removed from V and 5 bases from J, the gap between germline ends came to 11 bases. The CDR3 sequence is CASSSAPWTEAFF. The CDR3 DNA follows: TGTGCCAGCAGTTCCGCCCCGTGGACTGAAGCTTTCTTT.

CDR3 residues: CSVELRSYEQYF. CDR3 coding DNA: TGCAGCGTTGAATTGAGATCCTACGAGCAGTACTTC. This chain connects TRBV29-1 to TRBJ2-7; D gene unclear. V was shortened by 2 bases and J by 1 base, with 6 bases between the two germline ends. CDR1 SQVTM and CDR2 ANQGSEA come from the germline V gene. This CDR3 contains 12 residues.

The CDR3: CASSPWDRSYEQYF. The DNA for the CDR3 is TGTGCCAGCAGTCCATGGGACAGGTCCTACGAGCAGTACTTC. The chain couples TRBV27 to TRBJ2-7; 8 bases line up with TRBD1. CDR1 MNHEY and CDR2 SMNVEV come from the germline V gene (reference sequence). V trimming: 5 bases; J trimming: 1 base; junction bases outside the gene matches: 4. CDR3 length: 14 amino acids.

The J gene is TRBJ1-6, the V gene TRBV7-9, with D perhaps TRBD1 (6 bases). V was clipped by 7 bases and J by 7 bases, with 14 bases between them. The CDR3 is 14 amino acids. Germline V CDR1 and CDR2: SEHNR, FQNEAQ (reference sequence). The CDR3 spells CASTVPGANSPLHF. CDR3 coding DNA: TGTGCCAGCACCGTTCCAGGGGCGAATTCACCCCTCCACTTT.

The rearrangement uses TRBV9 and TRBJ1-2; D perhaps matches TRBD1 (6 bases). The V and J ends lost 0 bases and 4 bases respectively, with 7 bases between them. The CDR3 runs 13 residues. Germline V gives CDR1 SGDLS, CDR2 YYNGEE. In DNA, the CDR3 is TGTGCCAGCAGCGTAGGGACAGTCTATGGCTACACCTTC. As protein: CASSVGTVYGYTF.